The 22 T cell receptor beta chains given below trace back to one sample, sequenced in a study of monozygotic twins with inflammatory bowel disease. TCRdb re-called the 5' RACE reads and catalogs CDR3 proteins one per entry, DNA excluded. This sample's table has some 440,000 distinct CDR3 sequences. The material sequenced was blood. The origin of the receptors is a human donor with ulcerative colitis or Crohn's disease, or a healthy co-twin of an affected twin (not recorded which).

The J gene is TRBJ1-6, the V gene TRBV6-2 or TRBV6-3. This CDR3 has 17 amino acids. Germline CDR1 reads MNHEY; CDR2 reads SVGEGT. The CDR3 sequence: CASSKIIGSSYNSPLHF.

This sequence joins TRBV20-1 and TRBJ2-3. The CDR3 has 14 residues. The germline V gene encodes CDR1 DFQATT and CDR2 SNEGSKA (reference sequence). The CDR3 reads CSETSFRGTDTQYF.

The chain's CDR3 is CSAPHPLGAGTGAFF. The chain uses TRBV20-1 and TRBJ1-1; the D call of TRBD1 rests on TCRdb alone, since no DNA is present to check it. Germline CDR1 is DFQATT and CDR2 is SNEGSKA (reference sequence). The CDR3 runs to 15 residues.

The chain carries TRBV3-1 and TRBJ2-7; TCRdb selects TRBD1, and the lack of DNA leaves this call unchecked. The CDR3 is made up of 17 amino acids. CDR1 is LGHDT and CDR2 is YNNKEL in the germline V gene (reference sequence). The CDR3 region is CASSQDTVGLLSYEQYF.

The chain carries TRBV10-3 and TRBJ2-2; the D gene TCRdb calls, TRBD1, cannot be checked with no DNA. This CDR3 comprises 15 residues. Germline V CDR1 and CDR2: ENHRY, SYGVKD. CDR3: CATKVGTGVTGELFF.

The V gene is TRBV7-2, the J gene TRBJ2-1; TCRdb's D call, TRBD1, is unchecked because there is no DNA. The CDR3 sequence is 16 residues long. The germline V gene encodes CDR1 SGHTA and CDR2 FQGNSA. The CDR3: CASSSARDRGINEQFF. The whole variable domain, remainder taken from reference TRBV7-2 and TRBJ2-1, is GAGVSQSPSNKVTEKGKDVELRCDPISGHTALYWYRQSLGQGLEFLIYFQGNSAPDKSGLPSDRFSAERTGGSVSTLTIQRTQQEDSAVYLCASSSARDRGINEQFFGPGTRLTVL.

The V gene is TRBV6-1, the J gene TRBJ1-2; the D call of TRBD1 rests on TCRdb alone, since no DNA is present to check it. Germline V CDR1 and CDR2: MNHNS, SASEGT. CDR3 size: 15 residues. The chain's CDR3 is CASREAGTGSYGYTF.

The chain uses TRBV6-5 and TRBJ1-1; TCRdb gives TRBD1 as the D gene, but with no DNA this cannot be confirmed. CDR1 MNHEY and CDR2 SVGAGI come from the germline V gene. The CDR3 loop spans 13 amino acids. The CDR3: CASNRVENTEAFF.

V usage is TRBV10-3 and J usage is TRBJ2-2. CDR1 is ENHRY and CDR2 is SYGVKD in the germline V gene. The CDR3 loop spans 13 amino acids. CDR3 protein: CAISESGPGELFF.

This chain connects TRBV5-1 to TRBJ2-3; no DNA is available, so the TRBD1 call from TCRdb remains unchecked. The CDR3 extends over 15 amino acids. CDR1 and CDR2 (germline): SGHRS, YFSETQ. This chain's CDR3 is CASSSTGVSTDTQYF.

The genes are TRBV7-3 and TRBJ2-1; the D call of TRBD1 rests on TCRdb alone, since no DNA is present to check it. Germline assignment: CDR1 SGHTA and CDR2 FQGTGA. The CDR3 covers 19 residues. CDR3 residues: CASSLAPEFTGGQYNEQFF.

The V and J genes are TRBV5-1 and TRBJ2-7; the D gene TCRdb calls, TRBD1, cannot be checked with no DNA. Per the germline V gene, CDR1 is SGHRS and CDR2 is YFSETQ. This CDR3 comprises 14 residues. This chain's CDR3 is CASSSGTGGLEQYF.

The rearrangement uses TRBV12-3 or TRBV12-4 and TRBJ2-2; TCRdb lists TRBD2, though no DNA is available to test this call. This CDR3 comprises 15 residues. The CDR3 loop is CASSFRLAGTGELFF.

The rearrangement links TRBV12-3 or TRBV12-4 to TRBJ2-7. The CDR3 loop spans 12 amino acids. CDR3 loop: CASTPSTYEQYF.

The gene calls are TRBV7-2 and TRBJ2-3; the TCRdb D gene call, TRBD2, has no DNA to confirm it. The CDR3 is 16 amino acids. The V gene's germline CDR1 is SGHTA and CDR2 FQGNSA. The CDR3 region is CASSLAAGGWGDTQYF.

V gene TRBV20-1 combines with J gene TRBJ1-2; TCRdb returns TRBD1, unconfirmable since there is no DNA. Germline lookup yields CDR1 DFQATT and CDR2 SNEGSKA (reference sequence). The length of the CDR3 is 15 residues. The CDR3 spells CSARVLGAPNYGYTF.

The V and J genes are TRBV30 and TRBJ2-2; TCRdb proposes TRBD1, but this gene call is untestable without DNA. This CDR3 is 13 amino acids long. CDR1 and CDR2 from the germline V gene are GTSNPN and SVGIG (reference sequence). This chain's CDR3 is CAWKAGKAGELFF.

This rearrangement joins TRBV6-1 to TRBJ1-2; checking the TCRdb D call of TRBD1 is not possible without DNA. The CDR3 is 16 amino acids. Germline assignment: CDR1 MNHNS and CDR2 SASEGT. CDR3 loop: CASSPFTQGANYGYTF.

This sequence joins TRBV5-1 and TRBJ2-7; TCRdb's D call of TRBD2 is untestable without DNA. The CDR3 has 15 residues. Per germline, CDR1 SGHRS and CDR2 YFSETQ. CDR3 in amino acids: CASSPGGSRSGEQYF.

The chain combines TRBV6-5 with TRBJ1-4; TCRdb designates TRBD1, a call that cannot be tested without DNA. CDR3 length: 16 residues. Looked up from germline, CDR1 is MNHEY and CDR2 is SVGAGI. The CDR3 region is CASSYTGGTGGEKLFF.

The CDR3 sequence is CASTFRGLGLTEAFF. This chain joins TRBV11-1 and TRBJ1-1; the D call of TRBD1 rests on TCRdb alone, since no DNA is present to check it. Germline CDR1 and CDR2: SGHAT and FQDESV (reference sequence). CDR3 length: 15 amino acids. Filled out from reference TRBV11-1 and TRBJ1-1, the complete variable domain reads EAEVAQSPRYKITEKSQAVAFWCDPISGHATLYWYRQILGQGPELLVQFQDESVVDDSQLPKDRFSAERLKGVDSTLKIQPAELGDSAMYLCASTFRGLGLTEAFFGQGTRLTVV.

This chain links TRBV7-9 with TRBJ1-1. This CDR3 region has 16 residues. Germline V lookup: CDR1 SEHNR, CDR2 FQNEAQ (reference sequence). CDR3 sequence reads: CASSLQPLVLNTEAFF.